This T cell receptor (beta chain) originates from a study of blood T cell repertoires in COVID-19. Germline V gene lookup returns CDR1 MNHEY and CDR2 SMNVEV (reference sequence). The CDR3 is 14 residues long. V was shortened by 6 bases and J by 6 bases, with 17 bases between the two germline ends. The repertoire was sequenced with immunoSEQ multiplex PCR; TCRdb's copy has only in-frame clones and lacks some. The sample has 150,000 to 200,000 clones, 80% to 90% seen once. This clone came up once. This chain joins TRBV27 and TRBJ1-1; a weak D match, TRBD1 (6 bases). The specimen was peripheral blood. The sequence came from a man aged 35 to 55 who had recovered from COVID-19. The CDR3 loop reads CASRQGWLVPEAFF. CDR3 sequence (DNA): TGTGCCAGCAGGCAGGGGTGGTTGGTCCCTGAAGCTTTCTTT.